This is a list of T cell receptor beta chains from one sample in a study of blood T cell repertoires in COVID-19. Clones were read by immunoSEQ multiplex PCR, and TCRdb kept only the in-frame ones, dropping some. This sample has approximately 300,000 clones; 65% to 85% occur once, and the top ten carry 15% to 19%. The sequencing sample was made of peripheral blood. Source of these receptors: a person in their 70s with COVID-19, enrolled during active disease. Both conserved end residues are part of each CDR3. D genes are given only for firm matches. Clone sizes are given selectively: once, few, many, or a class where the clone is expanded.

D	V	J	size	CDR3	DNA
TRBD2	TRBV3-1/TRBV3-2	TRBJ2-3	.	CASSQLAGSDTQYF	TGTGCCAGCAGCCAGCTAGCGGGGTCAGATACGCAGTATTTT
.	TRBV9	TRBJ2-3	.	CASSVGPGEDTQYF	TGTGCCAGCAGCGTAGGACCAGGGGAAGATACGCAGTATTTT
.	TRBV30	TRBJ1-3	once	CAWSPPGGGNTIYF	TGTGCCTGGAGCCCCCCCGGGGGTGGAAACACCATATATTTT
TRBD1	TRBV3-1/TRBV3-2	TRBJ2-1	.	CASSQDRVMLGGNEQFF	TGTGCCAGCAGCCAGGACAGGGTAATGCTTGGAGGCAATGAGCAGTTCTTC
TRBD1	TRBV5-1	TRBJ1-6	.	CASNRGYNNSPLHF	TGCGCCAGCAACAGGGGGTACAATAATTCACCCCTCCACTTT
.	TRBV13	TRBJ2-4	.	CAGSFRGAGAKNIQYF	TGTGCCGGCAGCTTCCGGGGGGCCGGAGCCAAAAACATTCAGTACTTC
TRBD1	TRBV25-1	TRBJ1-6	few	CASSDRGGAVNSPLHF	TGTGCCAGCAGTGACCGAGGGGGCGCCGTTAATTCACCCCTCCACTTT
.	TRBV10-3	TRBJ2-7	.	CAISERGSGVGEQYF	TGTGCCATCAGTGAACGTGGTTCGGGAGTAGGCGAGCAGTACTTC
.	TRBV5-1	TRBJ2-6	.	CASSGDKRGSGANVLTF	TGCGCCAGCAGCGGCGACAAAAGGGGCTCTGGGGCCAACGTCCTGACTTTC
TRBD1	TRBV28	TRBJ2-7	.	CASSPMGLPGQGNVGTYEQYF	TGTGCCAGCAGTCCCATGGGGTTGCCGGGACAGGGTAACGTTGGGACTTACGAGCAGTACTTC
TRBD1	TRBV11-2	TRBJ1-6	.	CASKIQGQANSPLHF	TGTGCCAGCAAGATCCAAGGACAGGCGAATTCACCCCTCCACTTT
.	TRBV29-1	TRBJ2-1	.	CSSLIMQNEQFF	TGCAGCTCTTTGATCATGCAGAATGAGCAGTTCTTC
.	TRBV7-7	TRBJ2-2	.	CASSLESDYGELFF	TGTGCCAGCAGCTTAGAATCTGACTACGGGGAGCTGTTTTTT
.	TRBV7-2	TRBJ1-1	.	CASSLVPSTEAFF	TGTGCCAGCAGCTTAGTCCCGAGCACTGAAGCTTTCTTT
.	TRBV5-4	TRBJ1-6	.	CASSTDSDSPLHF	TGTGCCAGCAGCACGGACAGCGATTCACCCCTCCACTTT
.	TRBV5-1	TRBJ2-3	.	CASSLRGSTDTQYF	TGCGCCAGCAGCTTGCGCGGGAGCACAGATACGCAGTATTTT
TRBD2	TRBV4-3	TRBJ2-1	.	CASSRLPGGAADEQFF	TGCGCCAGCAGCCGCCTGCCGGGGGGGGCCGCCGATGAGCAGTTCTTC
.	TRBV28	TRBJ1-1	.	CATKGGGREAFF	TGTGCCACAAAAGGAGGAGGGCGGGAAGCTTTCTTT
TRBD1	TRBV11-2	TRBJ2-7	many	CASNDRGRLVGHEQYF	TGTGCCAGCAATGACAGGGGGCGCCTAGTCGGCCACGAGCAGTACTTC
.	TRBV5-6	TRBJ2-5	.	CASSSTQVAAHGETQYF	TGTGCCAGCAGCTCCACGCAGGTGGCCGCCCATGGGGAGACCCAGTACTTC
TRBD1	TRBV9	TRBJ2-5	.	CASSVTGSGETQYF	TGTGCCAGCAGCGTGACAGGGAGTGGGGAGACCCAGTACTTC
.	TRBV18	TRBJ1-6	few	CASSPLGQGNSPLHF	TGTGCCAGCTCACCACTGGGGCAGGGAAATTCACCCCTCCACTTT
TRBD2	TRBV6-5	TRBJ2-1	.	CASSLAGPKNEQFF	TGTGCCAGCAGTTTAGCGGGCCCCAAAAATGAGCAGTTCTTC
.	TRBV5-1	TRBJ2-1	few	CASSQANEQFF	TGCGCCAGCAGCCAGGCCAATGAGCAGTTCTTC
.	TRBV19	TRBJ1-2	.	CASGAQGPLSVFYGYTF	TGTGCTTCTGGGGCACAGGGCCCACTTTCCGTATTCTATGGCTACACCTTC
TRBD2	TRBV3-1/TRBV3-2	TRBJ2-3	many	CASSQEGLTSGGTDTDTQYF	TGTGCCAGCAGCCAAGAAGGTTTGACTAGCGGGGGAACCGACACAGATACGCAGTATTTT
.	TRBV20-1	TRBJ2-7	.	CSARDVREQYF	TGCAGTGCTAGAGATGTGCGGGAGCAGTACTTC
TRBD1	TRBV10-3	TRBJ2-5	.	CAISGRGEGQGETQYF	TGTGCCATCAGCGGCCGGGGTGAGGGACAGGGGGAGACCCAGTACTTC
.	TRBV4-2	TRBJ1-2	.	CASSQWGQDYGYTF	TGTGCCAGCAGCCAATGGGGACAAGACTATGGCTACACCTTC
.	TRBV28	TRBJ1-2	.	CASSLGGFGGYTF	TGTGCCAGCAGTTTAGGAGGGTTCGGAGGCTACACCTTC
.	TRBV7-9	TRBJ2-1	.	CASSVTTGSYNEQFF	TGTGCCAGCAGCGTTACAACCGGGTCCTACAATGAGCAGTTCTTC
.	TRBV28	TRBJ1-1	few	CASSSKRAEAFF	TGTGCCAGCAGTTCGAAGAGGGCTGAAGCTTTCTTT
.	TRBV6-2/TRBV6-3	TRBJ1-1	.	CASSSTGRTEAFF	TGTGCCAGCAGTTCCACAGGAAGGACTGAAGCTTTCTTT
.	TRBV28	TRBJ2-6	.	CASSNTVTYGANVLTF	TGTGCCAGCAGTAACACAGTTACCTATGGGGCCAACGTCCTGACTTTC
TRBD1	TRBV19	TRBJ2-5	.	CASSVQGAWETQYF	TGTGCCAGTAGTGTCCAGGGGGCCTGGGAGACCCAGTACTTC
TRBD2	TRBV11-2	TRBJ2-7	.	CASSWTSSEQYF	TGTGCCAGCAGCTGGACTAGTTCCGAGCAGTACTTC
.	TRBV30	TRBJ2-6	.	CAWSPTRSSGANVLTF	TGTGCCTGGAGTCCAACTCGGAGCTCTGGGGCCAACGTCCTGACTTTC
TRBD1	TRBV19	TRBJ1-5	.	CASSITLKDRASQPQHF	TGTGCCAGTAGTATAACCCTAAAGGACAGGGCCTCCCAGCCCCAGCATTTT
.	TRBV6-5	TRBJ2-1	.	CASRYSGRGDNEQFF	TGTGCCAGCAGATATAGCGGTCGCGGGGACAATGAGCAGTTCTTC
.	TRBV30	TRBJ2-2	.	CAWAIRGGDPSGELFF	TGTGCCTGGGCCATAAGGGGGGGGGACCCCTCCGGGGAGCTGTTTTTT
.	TRBV14	TRBJ2-3	.	CASSQDLQDTQYF	TGTGCCAGCAGCCAAGATCTACAGGATACGCAGTATTTT
.	TRBV6-5	TRBJ1-2	.	CASSPDSNYGYTF	TGTGCCAGCAGCCCCGACAGCAACTATGGCTACACCTTC
TRBD1	TRBV14	TRBJ2-4	few	CASSQIWDSNIQYF	TGTGCCAGCAGCCAAATTTGGGACAGTAACATTCAGTACTTC
.	TRBV5-4	TRBJ1-1	.	CASSLGANTEAFF	TGTGCCAGCAGCTTAGGGGCGAACACTGAAGCTTTCTTT
TRBD1	TRBV7-3	TRBJ1-2	.	CASSPPKGARSNGYTF	TGTGCCAGCAGCCCCCCCAAGGGGGCTCGCTCTAATGGCTACACCTTC
.	TRBV5-6	TRBJ1-1	.	CASSLGELRLMNTEAFF	TGTGCCAGCAGCTTGGGGGAGCTTCGCCTTATGAACACTGAAGCTTTCTTT
.	TRBV5-1	TRBJ1-4	.	CASSLMPANEKLFF	TGCGCCAGCAGCTTGATGCCAGCTAATGAAAAACTGTTTTTT
TRBD1	TRBV30	TRBJ2-2	.	CAWRRTGSVTGELFF	TGTGCCTGGAGAAGGACAGGATCTGTCACCGGGGAGCTGTTTTTT
TRBD2	TRBV3-1/TRBV3-2	TRBJ2-5	.	CASSQGPGGAGTQYF	TGTGCCAGCAGCCAAGGACCGGGGGGGGCGGGGACCCAGTACTTC
.	TRBV29-1	TRBJ2-3	few	CSVAANTDTQYF	TGCAGCGTCGCGGCCAACACAGATACGCAGTATTTT
.	TRBV6-2/TRBV6-3	TRBJ2-5	.	CASSYSIGGGGETQYF	TGTGCCAGCAGTTACTCGATCGGAGGAGGCGGCGAGACCCAGTACTTC
.	TRBV5-1	TRBJ2-2	once	CASSRAGSKDTGELFF	TGCGCCAGCAGCCGCGCGGGGAGTAAGGACACCGGGGAGCTGTTTTTT
TRBD1	TRBV6-5	TRBJ2-1	once	CASSSQTGLPYNEQFF	TGTGCCAGCAGTTCCCAGACAGGGCTCCCCTACAATGAGCAGTTCTTC
TRBD2	TRBV19	TRBJ2-1	once	CASSIGGGSLYNEQFF	TGTGCCAGTAGTATAGGAGGCGGGAGCCTCTACAATGAGCAGTTCTTC
.	TRBV20-1	TRBJ2-7	once	CSARDGSSPDF	TGCAGTGCTAGAGATGGTTCCTCTCCGGACTTC
TRBD1	TRBV23-1	TRBJ1-1	.	CASSQFARQGEILAEAFF	TGCGCCAGCAGTCAATTTGCGCGACAGGGGGAAATATTGGCTGAAGCTTTCTTT
TRBD2	TRBV3-1/TRBV3-2	TRBJ2-1	.	CASSPTGSGRALEQFF	TGTGCCAGCAGCCCCACGGGGAGCGGGAGGGCCCTTGAGCAGTTCTTC
.	TRBV28	TRBJ2-2	.	CASSLNPELIWPELFF	TGTGCCAGCAGTTTAAATCCGGAGCTAATTTGGCCGGAGCTGTTTTTT
TRBD2	TRBV6-5	TRBJ2-2	.	CASNPREPGELFF	TGTGCCAGCAACCCGCGGGAGCCCGGGGAGCTGTTTTTT